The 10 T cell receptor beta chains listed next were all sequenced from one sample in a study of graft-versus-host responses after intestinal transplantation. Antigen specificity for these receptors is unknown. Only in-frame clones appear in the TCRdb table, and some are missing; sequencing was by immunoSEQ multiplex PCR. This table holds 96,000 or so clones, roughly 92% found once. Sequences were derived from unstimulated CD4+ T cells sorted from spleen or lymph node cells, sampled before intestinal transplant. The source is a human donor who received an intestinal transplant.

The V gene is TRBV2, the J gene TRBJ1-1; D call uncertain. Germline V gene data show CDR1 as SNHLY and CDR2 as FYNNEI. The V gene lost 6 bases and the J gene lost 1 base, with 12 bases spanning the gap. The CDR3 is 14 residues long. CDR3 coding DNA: TGTGCCAGCAGGCGGGAATCGGGGAACACTGAAGCTTTCTTT. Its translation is CASRRESGNTEAFF.

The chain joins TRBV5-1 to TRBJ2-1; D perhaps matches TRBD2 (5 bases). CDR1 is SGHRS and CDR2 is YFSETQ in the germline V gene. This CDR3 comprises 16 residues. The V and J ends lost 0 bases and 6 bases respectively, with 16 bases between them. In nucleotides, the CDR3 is TGCGCCAGCAGCTTGGTCTCCGGACCCCGGGGCAATGAGCAGTTCTTC. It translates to CASSLVSGPRGNEQFF.

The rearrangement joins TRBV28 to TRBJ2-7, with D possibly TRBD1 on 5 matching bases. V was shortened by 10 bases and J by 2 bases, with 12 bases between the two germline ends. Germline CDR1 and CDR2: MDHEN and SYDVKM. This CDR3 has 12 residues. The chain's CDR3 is CATHRRTYEQYF. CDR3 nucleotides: TGTGCCACCCACAGGAGAACCTACGAGCAGTACTTC.

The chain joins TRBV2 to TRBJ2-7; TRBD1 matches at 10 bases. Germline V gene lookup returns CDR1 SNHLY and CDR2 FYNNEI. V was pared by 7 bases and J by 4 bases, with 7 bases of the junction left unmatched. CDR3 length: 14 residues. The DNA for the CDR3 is TGTGCCAGCATTCTGGACAGGGGGGGATACGAGCAGTACTTC. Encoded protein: CASILDRGGYEQYF. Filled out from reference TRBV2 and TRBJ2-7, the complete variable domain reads EPEVTQTPSHQVTQMGQEVILRCVPISNHLYFYWYRQILGQKVEFLVSFYNNEISEKSEIFDDQFSVERPDGSNFTLKIRSTKLEDSAMYFCASILDRGGYEQYFGPGTRLTVT.

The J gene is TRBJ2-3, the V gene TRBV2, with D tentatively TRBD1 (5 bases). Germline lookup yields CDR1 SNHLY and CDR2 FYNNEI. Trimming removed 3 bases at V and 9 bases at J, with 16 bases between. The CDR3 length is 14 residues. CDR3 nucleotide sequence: TGTGCCAGCAGTGATTTTGGGGCAACGATAACGCAGTATTTT. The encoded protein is CASSDFGATITQYF.

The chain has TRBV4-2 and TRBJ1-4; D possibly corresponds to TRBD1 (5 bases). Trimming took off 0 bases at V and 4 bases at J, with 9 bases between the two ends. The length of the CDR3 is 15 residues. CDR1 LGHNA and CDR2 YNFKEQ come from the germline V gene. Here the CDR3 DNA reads TGTGCCAGCAGCCAAGATAGGCAGGGTAATGAAAAACTGTTTTTT. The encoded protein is CASSQDRQGNEKLFF.

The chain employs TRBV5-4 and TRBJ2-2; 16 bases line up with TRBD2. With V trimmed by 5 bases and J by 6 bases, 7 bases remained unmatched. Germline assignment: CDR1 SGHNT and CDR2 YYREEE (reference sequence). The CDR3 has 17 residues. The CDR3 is CASSSGTSGGAPGELFF. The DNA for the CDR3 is TGTGCCAGCAGTTCCGGGACTAGCGGGGGGGCGCCCGGGGAGCTGTTTTTT.

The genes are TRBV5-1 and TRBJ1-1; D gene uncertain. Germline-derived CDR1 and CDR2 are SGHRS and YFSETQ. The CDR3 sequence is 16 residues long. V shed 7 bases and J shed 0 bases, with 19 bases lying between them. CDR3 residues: CASGPTADIMNTEAFF. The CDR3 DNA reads TGCGCCAGCGGCCCGACCGCGGATATAATGAACACTGAAGCTTTCTTT. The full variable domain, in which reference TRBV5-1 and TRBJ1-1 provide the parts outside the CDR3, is KAGVTQTPRYLIKTRGQQVTLSCSPISGHRSVSWYQQTPGQGLQFLFEYFSETQRNKGNFPGRFSGRQFSNSRSEMNVSTLELGDSALYLCASGPTADIMNTEAFFGQGTRLTVV.

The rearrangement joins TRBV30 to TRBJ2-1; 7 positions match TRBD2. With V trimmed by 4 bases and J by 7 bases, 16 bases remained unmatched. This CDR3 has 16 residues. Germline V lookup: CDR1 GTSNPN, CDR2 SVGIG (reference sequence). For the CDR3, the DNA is TGTGCCTGGACACGAGGTTGGGGGGGTCTTCTTAATGAGCAGTTCTTC. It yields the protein CAWTRGWGGLLNEQFF.

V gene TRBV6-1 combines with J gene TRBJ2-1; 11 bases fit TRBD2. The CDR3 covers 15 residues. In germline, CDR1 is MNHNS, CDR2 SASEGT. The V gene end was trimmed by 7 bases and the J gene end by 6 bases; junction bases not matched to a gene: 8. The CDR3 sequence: CASTSGTSGFNEQFF. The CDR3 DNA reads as TGTGCCAGCACCTCCGGGACTAGCGGTTTCAATGAGCAGTTCTTC.